A single sample gave rise to the 14 T cell receptor beta chains below, sequenced in a study of blood T cell repertoires in COVID-19 (dated by TCRdb to 2020 to 2021). The method behind the library was the immunoSEQ multiplex PCR assay. TCRdb mirrors the immuneACCESS table, restricted to in-frame sequences. Some clones are absent from its copies; in checked studies, under half trace to an unresolved V gene, and the reason for the others is unknown. This sample has around 300,000 clones in its table, and about 90% of those were observed once. The ten largest clones capture 1.5% to 2% of the sample. Sequencing used PBMCs or T cells enriched from blood (not recorded which). All receptors derive from a woman aged 60-70 years who had recovered from COVID-19.

The gene calls are TRBV19 and TRBJ1-2; D may be TRBD1 (5 bases). This CDR3 comprises 13 residues. In germline, CDR1 is LNHDA, CDR2 SQIVND (reference sequence). V lost 5 bases to trimming and J lost 8 bases, with 15 bases between them. CDR3 nucleotides: TGTGCCAGTAGTGCGGACAATTACGGGGGCTACACCTTC. Translating gives CASSADNYGGYTF.

V is TRBV6-1 and J is TRBJ1-2; 7 bases agree with TRBD1. This CDR3 is built from 16 residues. J was trimmed by 4 bases and V by 2 bases; bases with no gene match: 10. Looked up from germline, CDR1 is MNHNS and CDR2 is SASEGT. The CDR3 loop is CASSERAVTGVYGYTF. The CDR3 bases are TGTGCCAGCAGTGAAAGGGCCGTTACAGGGGTCTATGGCTACACCTTC.

V gene TRBV10-2 combines with J gene TRBJ2-2; D is possibly TRBD2 (6 bases). Germline V gene sequence: CDR1 WSHSY, CDR2 SAAADI. Trimming pared 10 bases from V and 4 bases from J, leaving 19 bases between. There are 15 residues in the CDR3. The CDR3 DNA sequence: TGCGCCACTGTTGGGCGGGATGGTGTCACCGGGGAGCTGTTTTTT. Encoded protein: CATVGRDGVTGELFF.

The chain links TRBV6-5 to TRBJ1-4, with no clear D. The CDR3 has 11 amino acids. V lost 5 bases and J lost 8, with 6 bases in between. Germline lookup yields CDR1 MNHEY and CDR2 SVGAGI. Here the CDR3 DNA reads TGTGCCAGCAGTATGGGCGAAAAACTGTTTTTT. This encodes CASSMGEKLFF.

The chain is built from TRBV11-3 and TRBJ1-3; D unclear. V lost 4 bases and J 4 bases, leaving 8 bases between the germline ends. The CDR3 totals 13 residues. Per germline, CDR1 SGHNT and CDR2 YENEEA. The CDR3 DNA is TGTGCCAGCAGCTCTGGGCCAGGAAACACCATATATTTT. It is translated as CASSSGPGNTIYF.

CDR3 residues: CASRTGTHEQYF. CDR3 coding DNA: TGTGCCAGCAGGACAGGGACCCACGAGCAGTACTTC. The V and J genes are TRBV3-1 (or the pseudogene TRBV3-2) and TRBJ2-7; TRBD1 aligns across 7 bases. Germline loops: CDR1 LGHDT, CDR2 YNNKEL (reference sequence). V shed 6 bases and J 5 bases; nucleotides not matched to a gene: 4. The CDR3 is 12 amino acids.

The rearrangement joins TRBV4-1 to TRBJ1-4, with 8 bases lining up with TRBD1. Per the germline V gene, CDR1 is MGHRA and CDR2 is YSYEKL. The CDR3 loop spans 14 amino acids. J lost 5 bases, V lost 6 bases, and 5 bases had no gene match. This chain's CDR3 is CASSRTGGNEKLFF. The CDR3 coding sequence is TGCGCCAGCAGTCGAACAGGGGGGAATGAAAAACTGTTTTTT.

The chain recombines TRBV5-1 with TRBJ2-3; TRBD1 matches at 7 bases. The CDR3 runs 14 residues. The V segment lost 4 bases and the J segment 4 bases; nucleotides outside the gene matches: 6. Per germline, CDR1 SGHRS and CDR2 YFSETQ. CDR3 DNA: TGCGCCAGCAGCATCGGACAGGCGGCAGATACGCAGTATTTT. Translated, it gives CASSIGQAADTQYF.

J is TRBJ1-1 and V is TRBV19; D gene ambiguous. V shed 3 bases and J shed 4 bases, with 9 bases lying between them. The CDR3 consists of 13 residues. Germline CDR1 LNHDA, CDR2 SQIVND (reference sequence). CDR3 region: CASSISRSTEAFF. CDR3 DNA sequence: TGTGCCAGTAGTATTTCGAGGTCCACTGAAGCTTTCTTT.

This chain links TRBV13 with TRBJ2-7; 7 positions agree with TRBD1. The CDR3 runs 18 residues. The germline gives CDR1 PRHDT, CDR2 FYEKMQ (reference sequence). After removal of 6 bases from V and 0 bases from J, the junction contained 17 bases not matched to a gene. The CDR3 DNA follows: TGTGCCAGCAGTGAGTTGGGGGTTCAGGGGGTGAGCTCCTACGAGCAGTACTTC. Its translation: CASSELGVQGVSSYEQYF.

This sequence joins TRBV9 and TRBJ1-4; 8 bases map to TRBD1. V shed 4 bases and J 2 bases; nucleotides not matched to a gene: 13. CDR1 is SGDLS, CDR2 YYNGEE, per germline. The CDR3 covers 18 residues. The CDR3 bases are TGTGCCAGCAGCTATAACCCGGGACAGGCAGTGACTAATGAAAAACTGTTTTTT. This sequence encodes CASSYNPGQAVTNEKLFF.

In DNA form, the CDR3 reads TGTGCCAGCGGCCCGAGCGGGGGGGGAAATTCACCCCTCCACTTT. Its translation is CASGPSGGGNSPLHF. V gene TRBV6-5 combines with J gene TRBJ1-6; D is possibly TRBD1 (5 bases). The CDR3 is 15 amino acids. V was pared by 8 bases and J by 7 bases, with 18 bases between. CDR1 and CDR2 (germline): MNHEY, SVGAGI.

The chain couples TRBV15 to TRBJ2-7; 9 bases match TRBD2. The V gene's germline CDR1 is LNHNV and CDR2 YYDKDF (reference sequence). V gave up 3 bases and J gave up 6 bases; unmatched junction bases: 6. The CDR3 runs to 14 residues. CDR3 DNA: TGTGCCACCAGCAGGGGACTAGCCGGACGCGAGCAGTACTTC. Translation gives CATSRGLAGREQYF.

CDR3 sequence: CASSQVPGQGAFYEQYF. The CDR3 nucleotides read TGCGCCAGCAGCCAAGTTCCGGGACAGGGGGCATTCTACGAGCAGTACTTC. The chain recombines TRBV4-1 with TRBJ2-7; TRBD1 agrees at 12 bases. Germline V gives CDR1 MGHRA, CDR2 YSYEKL. CDR3 length: 17 residues. Unmatched junction bases numbered 7, after V lost 1 base and J lost 3 bases.